This T cell receptor (beta chain) was observed in a study of response to subunit inactivated influenza vaccine. TCRdb analysed the RT-PCR reads with MiXCR anew, one entry per CDR3 protein. Among 700,000 to 900,000 distinct CDR3 sequences listed, about 20% were seen once. The TCR sequence derives from a man aged 45-60 years who received an inactivated influenza vaccine. Sequencing used PBMCs from blood, obtained more than 4 days after vaccination.

The CDR3 is CASSPVLNTEAFF. As DNA, the CDR3 is TGCGCCAGCAGCCCCGTCCTGAACACTGAAGCTTTCTTT. This chain joins TRBV4-1 and TRBJ1-1, with D hard to call. This CDR3 has 13 amino acids. Trimming left V 4 bases short and J 0 bases short, with 6 bases between. Per the germline V gene, CDR1 is MGHRA and CDR2 is YSYEKL.